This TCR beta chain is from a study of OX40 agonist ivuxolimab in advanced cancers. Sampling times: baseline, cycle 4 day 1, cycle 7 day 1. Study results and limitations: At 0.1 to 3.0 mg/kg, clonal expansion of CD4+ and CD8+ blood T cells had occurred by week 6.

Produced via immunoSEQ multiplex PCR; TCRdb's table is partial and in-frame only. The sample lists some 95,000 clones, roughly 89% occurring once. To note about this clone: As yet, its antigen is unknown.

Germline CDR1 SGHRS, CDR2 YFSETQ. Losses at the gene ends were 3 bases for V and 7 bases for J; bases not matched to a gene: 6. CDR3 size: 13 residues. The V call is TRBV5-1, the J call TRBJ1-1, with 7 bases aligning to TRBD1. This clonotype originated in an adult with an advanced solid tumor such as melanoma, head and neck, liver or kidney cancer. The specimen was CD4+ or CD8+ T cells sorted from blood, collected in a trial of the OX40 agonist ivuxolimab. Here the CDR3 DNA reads TGCGCCAGCAGCTACCCGGGACAGAGTGAAGCTTTCTTT. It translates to CASSYPGQSEAFF. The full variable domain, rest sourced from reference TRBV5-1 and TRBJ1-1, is KAGVTQTPRYLIKTRGQQVTLSCSPISGHRSVSWYQQTPGQGLQFLFEYFSETQRNKGNFPGRFSGRQFSNSRSEMNVSTLELGDSALYLCASSYPGQSEAFFGQGTRLTVV.